The present T cell receptor beta chain was sequenced within a study of blood T cells in healthy people across ages. The study's findings and limits: Diversity figures based on one million T cells were deemed too low.

This clonotype was seen more than once but under ten times. Its antigen is unidentified. The second PCR ran about 6 to 11 cycles with a sample-barcoded 5' primer and J-beta primers. One entry per CDR3 protein, called by TCRdb with MiXCR from the 5' RACE reads. Among more than 650,000 distinct CDR3 sequences listed, roughly 24% were seen once. The ends were cut back, 8 bases at V and 3 bases at J, with 25 bases in the middle. The CDR3 is 17 residues long. The germline gives CDR1 SGHVS, CDR2 FQNEAQ. The same sample was also studied in work on T cells of mothers and their children.

The chain combines TRBV7-8 with TRBJ2-5, with D possibly being TRBD1 or TRBD2 (7 bases each). The TCR comes from a boy between 10 and 17 years old in good health. The specimen was blood. DNA for the CDR3: TGTGCCAGCGGGTCACAGGGGTTAGGGGGGGAAAAAGAGACCCAGTACTTC. The encoded protein is CASGSQGLGGEKETQYF.